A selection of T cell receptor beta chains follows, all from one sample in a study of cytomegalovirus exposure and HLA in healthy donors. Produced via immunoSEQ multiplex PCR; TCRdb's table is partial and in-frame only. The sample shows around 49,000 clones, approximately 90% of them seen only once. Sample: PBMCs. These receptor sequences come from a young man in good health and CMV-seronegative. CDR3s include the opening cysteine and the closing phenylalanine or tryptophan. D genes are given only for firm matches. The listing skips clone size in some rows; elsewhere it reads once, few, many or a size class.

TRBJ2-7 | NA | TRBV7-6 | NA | CASSSSTGEQYF | TGTGCCAGCAGCTCCTCTACAGGCGAGCAGTACTTC
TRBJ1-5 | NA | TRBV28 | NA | CASSFKPRGQPQHF | TGTGCCAGCAGTTTTAAGCCCAGGGGACAGCCCCAGCATTTT
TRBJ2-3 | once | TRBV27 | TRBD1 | CASSGTRGLTDTQYF | TGTGCCAGCAGTGGCACGAGGGGGCTCACAGATACGCAGTATTTT
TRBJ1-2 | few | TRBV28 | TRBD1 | CASSPFATGGGYTF | TGTGCCAGCAGTCCTTTTGCGACAGGGGGTGGCTACACCTTC
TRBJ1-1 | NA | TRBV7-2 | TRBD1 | CASSPQTDREAFF | TGTGCCAGCAGCCCCCAAACGGACAGGGAAGCTTTCTTT
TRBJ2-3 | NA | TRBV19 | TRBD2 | CASSPWVGRNTDTQYF | TGTGCCAGTTCCCCCTGGGTCGGGAGGAATACAGATACGCAGTATTTT
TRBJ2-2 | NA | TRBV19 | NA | CASLSTGELFF | TGTGCCAGTCTATCAACCGGGGAGCTGTTTTTT
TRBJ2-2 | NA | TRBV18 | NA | CASSPVAGTNTGELFF | TGTGCCAGCTCACCAGTGGCAGGGACGAACACCGGGGAGCTGTTTTTT
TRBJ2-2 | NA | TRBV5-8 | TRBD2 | CASSLELAGVTGELFF | TGTGCCAGCAGCTTGGAGCTAGCGGGAGTCACCGGGGAGCTGTTTTTT
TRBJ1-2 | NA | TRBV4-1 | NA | CASSQVQGKGSGYTF | TGCGCCAGCAGCCAAGTTCAGGGGAAAGGATCTGGCTACACCTTC
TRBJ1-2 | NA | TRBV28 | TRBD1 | CASSSGQGIYGYTF | TGTGCCAGCAGTTCAGGACAGGGAATCTATGGCTACACCTTC
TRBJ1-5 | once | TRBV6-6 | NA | CASSNSRNQPQHF | TGTGCCAGCAGTAACAGCCGCAATCAGCCCCAGCATTTT
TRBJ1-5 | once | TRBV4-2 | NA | CASSQGRPGSNQPQHF | TGTGCCAGCAGCCAAGGGAGACCGGGTTCCAATCAGCCCCAGCATTTT
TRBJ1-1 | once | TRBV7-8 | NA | CASCLSEVNTEAFF | TGTGCCAGCTGTTTATCCGAGGTGAACACTGAAGCTTTCTTT
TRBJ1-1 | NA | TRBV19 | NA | CASSMDSNTEAFF | TGTGCCAGTAGTATGGACAGTAACACTGAAGCTTTCTTT
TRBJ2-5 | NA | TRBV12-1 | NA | CASSFKREGGETQYF | TGTGCCAGCAGCTTTAAGCGGGAGGGGGGGGAGACCCAGTACTTC
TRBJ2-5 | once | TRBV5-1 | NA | CASSLRPRGETQYF | TGCGCCAGCAGCCTGCGGCCGCGGGGCGAGACCCAGTACTTC
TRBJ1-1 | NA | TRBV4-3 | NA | CASSQDGGYEAFF | TGCGCCAGCAGCCAAGATGGAGGATATGAAGCTTTCTTT
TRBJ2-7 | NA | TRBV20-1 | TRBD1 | CSGRGIYEQYF | TGCAGTGGCAGGGGGATCTACGAGCAGTACTTC
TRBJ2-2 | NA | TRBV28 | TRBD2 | CASSLPGTNPGELFF | TGTGCCAGCAGTTTACCCGGGACTAACCCCGGGGAGCTGTTTTTT
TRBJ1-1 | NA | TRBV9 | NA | CASGRGRGNTEAFF | TGTGCCAGCGGTCGTGGGAGAGGGAACACTGAAGCTTTCTTT
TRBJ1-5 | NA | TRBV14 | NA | CASSLSLGPQHF | TGTGCCAGCAGCCTTTCTCTAGGGCCCCAGCATTTT
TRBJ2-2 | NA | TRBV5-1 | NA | CASSLEPLRAGNTGELFF | TGCGCCAGCAGCTTGGAGCCTTTGCGTGCAGGGAACACCGGGGAGCTGTTTTTT
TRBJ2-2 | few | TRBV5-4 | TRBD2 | CASSLGGSGRVGTGELFF | TGTGCCAGCAGCTTGGGAGGCAGCGGGAGGGTGGGCACCGGGGAGCTGTTTTTT
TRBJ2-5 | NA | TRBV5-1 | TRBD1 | CASSLGQGQETQYF | TGCGCCAGCAGCTTGGGACAGGGGCAAGAGACCCAGTACTTC
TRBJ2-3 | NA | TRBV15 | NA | CATSRDRIANTDTQYF | TGTGCCACCAGCAGAGATCGTATAGCAAACACAGATACGCAGTATTTT
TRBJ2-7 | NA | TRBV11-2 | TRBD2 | CASSLGLAGLEQYF | TGTGCCAGCAGCTTAGGACTAGCGGGCCTCGAGCAGTACTTC
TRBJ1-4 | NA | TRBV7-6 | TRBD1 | CASSPTGKSEKLFF | TGTGCCAGCAGCCCGACAGGGAAGAGTGAAAAACTGTTTTTT
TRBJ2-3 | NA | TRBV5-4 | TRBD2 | CASSSRGGADTQYF | TGTGCCAGCAGTTCCCGGGGGGGAGCAGATACGCAGTATTTT
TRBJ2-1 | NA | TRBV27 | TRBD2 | CASTTLHPGTSVKKVTYNEQFF | TGTGCCAGCACCACGCTTCACCCCGGGACTAGCGTAAAAAAGGTGACCTACAATGAGCAGTTCTTC
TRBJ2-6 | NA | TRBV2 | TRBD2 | CASIWGGYSGANVLTF | TGTGCCAGCATTTGGGGAGGGTACTCTGGGGCCAACGTCCTGACTTTC
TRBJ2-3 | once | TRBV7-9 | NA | CASSLRAGNTDTQYF | TGTGCCAGCAGCTTGAGGGCGGGGAACACAGATACGCAGTATTTT
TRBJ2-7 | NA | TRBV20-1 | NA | CSARELDKQYF | TGCAGTGCTAGAGAACTTGACAAGCAGTACTTC
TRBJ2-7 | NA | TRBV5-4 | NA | CASSFSLAETYEQYF | TGTGCCAGCAGCTTCTCTTTGGCTGAAACCTACGAGCAGTACTTC
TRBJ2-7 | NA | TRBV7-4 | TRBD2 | CASSLISDGRPPGSYEQYF | TGTGCCAGCAGCTTAATATCCGACGGGAGGCCCCCGGGATCATACGAGCAGTACTTC
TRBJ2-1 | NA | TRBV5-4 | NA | CASSSGRSRGTYNEQFF | TGTGCCAGCAGCTCGGGAAGGTCCAGGGGAACATACAATGAGCAGTTCTTC
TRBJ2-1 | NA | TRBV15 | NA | CATSNYESGVHEQFF | TGTGCCACCAGCAACTACGAGTCGGGAGTCCATGAGCAGTTCTTC
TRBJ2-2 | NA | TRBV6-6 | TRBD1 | CASSYNPGTGTGELFF | TGTGCCAGCAGTTACAACCCCGGGACAGGGACCGGGGAGCTGTTTTTT
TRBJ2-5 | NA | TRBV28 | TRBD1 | CASRVPYRGQCEETQYF | TGTGCCAGCAGAGTTCCTTACCGGGGACAGTGTGAAGAGACCCAGTACTTC
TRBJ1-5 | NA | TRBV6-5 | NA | CASRQDSNQPQHF | TGTGCCAGCCGACAGGATAGCAATCAGCCCCAGCATTTT
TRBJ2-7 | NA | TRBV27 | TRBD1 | CASSPFRTGDYEQYF | TGTGCCAGCAGTCCTTTTCGGACAGGGGACTACGAGCAGTACTTC
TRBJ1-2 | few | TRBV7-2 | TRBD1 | CASSLRGTVPNYGYTF | TGTGCCAGCAGCTTAAGGGGGACAGTTCCTAACTATGGCTACACCTTC
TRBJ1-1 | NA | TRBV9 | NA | CASSAVPRTEAFF | TGTGCCAGCAGCGCGGTCCCCCGGACTGAAGCTTTCTTT
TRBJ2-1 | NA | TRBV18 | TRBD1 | CASSPGTEYNEQFF | TGTGCCAGCTCTCCCGGGACAGAGTACAATGAGCAGTTCTTC
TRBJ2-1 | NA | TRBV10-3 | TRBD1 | CATGTGGAMGEQFF | TGTGCCACCGGGACAGGGGGCGCAATGGGAGAGCAGTTCTTC
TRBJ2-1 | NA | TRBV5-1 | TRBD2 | CASSSLAGVYNEQFF | TGCGCCAGCAGCTCCTTAGCGGGGGTATACAATGAGCAGTTCTTC
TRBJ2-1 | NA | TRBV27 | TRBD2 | CASSLSGGTSLFF | TGTGCCAGCAGTTTATCGGGCGGGACTAGCCTCTTCTTC
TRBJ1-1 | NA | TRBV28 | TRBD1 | CASSLSGQGSGTEAFF | TGTGCCAGCAGTTTATCGGGACAGGGTTCGGGCACTGAAGCTTTCTTT
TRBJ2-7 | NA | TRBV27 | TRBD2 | CASSLLGTSRRSLSSYEQYF | TGTGCCAGCAGTTTATTGGGGACTAGCCGCCGATCCCTGAGCTCCTACGAGCAGTACTTC
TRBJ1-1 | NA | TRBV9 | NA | CASSVAGIMNTEAFF | TGTGCCAGCAGCGTAGCAGGGATCATGAACACTGAAGCTTTCTTT
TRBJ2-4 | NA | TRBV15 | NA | CATSRDFGLAKNIQYF | TGTGCCACCAGCAGAGATTTTGGCCTAGCCAAAAACATTCAGTACTTC
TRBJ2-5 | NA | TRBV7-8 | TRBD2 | CASSPTTSGRWGETQYF | TGTGCCAGCAGCCCCACGACTAGCGGGAGATGGGGGGAGACCCAGTACTTC